Sequencing of this TCR beta chain was carried out in a study of T cell changes during pregnancy in multiple sclerosis. Profiling relied on immunoSEQ multiplex PCR, and the TCRdb table lists in-frame clones only, not all of them. There are tens of thousands of clones in the sample; 90% to 95% occur only once, and about 0.84% lies in the top ten. Sequencing used peripheral blood, obtained in the third trimester of pregnancy. This TCR was sampled from a female donor with multiple sclerosis, enrolled in a pregnancy study.

CDR3 region: CASSLEAWGQGAEDTQYF. The CDR3 coding sequence is TGTGCCAGCAGCTTGGAGGCTTGGGGACAGGGGGCCGAAGATACGCAGTATTTT. V and J are TRBV5-5 and TRBJ2-3; 12 bases fit TRBD1. The junction had 10 bases not matched to a gene; V was cut back by 0 bases and J by 5 bases. Per the germline V gene, CDR1 is SGHKS and CDR2 is YYEKEE (reference sequence). This CDR3 has 18 amino acids.